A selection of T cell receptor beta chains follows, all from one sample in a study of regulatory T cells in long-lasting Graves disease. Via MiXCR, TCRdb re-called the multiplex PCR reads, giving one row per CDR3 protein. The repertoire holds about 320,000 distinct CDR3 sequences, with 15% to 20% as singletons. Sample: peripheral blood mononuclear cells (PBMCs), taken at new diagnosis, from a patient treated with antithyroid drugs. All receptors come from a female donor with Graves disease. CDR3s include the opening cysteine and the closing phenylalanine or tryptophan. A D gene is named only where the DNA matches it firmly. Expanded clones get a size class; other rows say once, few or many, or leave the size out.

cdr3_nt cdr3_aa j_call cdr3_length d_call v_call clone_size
TGTGCCAGCAGCCGGGGACAGGAAAGCTCCTACGAGCAGTACTTC CASSRGQESSYEQYF TRBJ2-7 15 TRBD1 TRBV3-1 many
TGTGCCAGCAGCTTATTGGAGGGAGAGACCCAGTACTTC CASSLLEGETQYF TRBJ2-5 13 NA TRBV7-6 NA
TGTGCCTGGAGTTTGACGGCCAGGCCGGGGGACACCATATATTTT CAWSLTARPGDTIYF TRBJ1-3 15 NA TRBV30 NA
TGTGCCAGCAGTTACCGCGGGCAGAGGGGTAAGGAGCAGTACTTC CASSYRGQRGKEQYF TRBJ2-7 15 NA TRBV6-2/TRBV6-3 many
TGTGCCAGCTCGGTTACCGCGAACACCGGGGAGCTGTTTTTT CASSVTANTGELFF TRBJ2-2 14 NA TRBV18 many
TGTGCCAGCAGCGACCGCCGGGACCGTCTGGGCCCCCAGCATTTT CASSDRRDRLGPQHF TRBJ1-5 15 NA TRBV7-8 NA
TGCGCCAGCAGCCGGACAGGCTCCTTAACAGATACGCAGTATTTT CASSRTGSLTDTQYF TRBJ2-3 15 TRBD1 TRBV5-1 many
TGTGCCAGCAGTGCTCCCCTTACTAGCCGCAATGAGCAGTTCTTC CASSAPLTSRNEQFF TRBJ2-1 15 NA TRBV28 many
TGTGCCAGCAGTCGAGCCCAAGGGACTAGCGGGAGTCCCTTCAACGAAGAGACCCAGTACTTC CASSRAQGTSGSPFNEETQYF TRBJ2-5 21 TRBD2 TRBV12-3/TRBV12-4 many
TGTGCCAGCAGTCTACCGGGCAGGCGGCACAATCAGCCCCAGCATTTT CASSLPGRRHNQPQHF TRBJ1-5 16 NA TRBV28 few
TGTGCTAGTGGTAACGGTTGGGGACAGGGGATGACAGATACGCAGTATTTT CASGNGWGQGMTDTQYF TRBJ2-3 17 TRBD1 TRBV12-5 many
TGTGCCACCAGTGACTTGGGGACAGGGGAACCGGAGACCCAGTACTTC CATSDLGTGEPETQYF TRBJ2-5 16 TRBD1 TRBV24-1 many
TGTGCCAGCAGCCCCCCCATAGAAGGTTCACCCCTCCACTTT CASSPPIEGSPLHF TRBJ1-6 14 NA TRBV9 many
TGTGCCAGCAGCTTAGTAGGGACTAGTGGCAATGAGCAGTTCTTC CASSLVGTSGNEQFF TRBJ2-1 15 TRBD2 TRBV7-2 many
TGTGCCATCAGTGGGTCTGGGGACGAGCAGTACTTC CAISGSGDEQYF TRBJ2-7 12 NA TRBV10-3 few
TGTGCCAGTAGTGATGACAGGGGGAGCTCCTACGAGCAGTACTTC CASSDDRGSSYEQYF TRBJ2-7 15 TRBD1 TRBV19 many
TGCGCCAGCACCACTCATATTGGTGAGCAGTTCTTC CASTTHIGEQFF TRBJ2-1 12 NA TRBV5-1 many
TGTGCCAGCAGCCAACAATTATATAATTCACCCCTTCACTTT CASSQQLYNSPLHF TRBJ1-6 14 NA TRBV12-3/TRBV12-4 once
TGTGCCAGCGGCGCAGAGACCCAGTACTTC CASGAETQYF TRBJ2-5 10 NA TRBV2 few
TGTGCCTGGAACGTCTTACGGGGGAGTGGCAACGAGCAGTACTTC CAWNVLRGSGNEQYF TRBJ2-7 15 NA TRBV30 many
TGTGCCAGCAGTCCAGGGGACAGGGTGGGGGAAGAGACCCAGTACTTC CASSPGDRVGEETQYF TRBJ2-5 16 TRBD1 TRBV27 many
TGTGCCAGCGACAGGGGGCCTGGATTCTACGAGCAGTACTTC CASDRGPGFYEQYF TRBJ2-7 14 TRBD1 TRBV28 many
TGTGCCAGCACCCTATTAGCGGGAGGGATCGAGCAGTACTTC CASTLLAGGIEQYF TRBJ2-7 14 TRBD2 TRBV27 NA
TGTGCCAGCAGTTTACGGATCAATCAGCCCCAGCATTTT CASSLRINQPQHF TRBJ1-5 13 NA TRBV12-3/TRBV12-4 many
TGTGCCAGCAGTTACAATACAGGGGGCTATGGCTACACCTTC CASSYNTGGYGYTF TRBJ1-2 14 TRBD1 TRBV6-2/TRBV6-3 many
TGTGCCAGCAGCTTGGGGGACAGGCCCCCCGAAGCTTTCTTT CASSLGDRPPEAFF TRBJ1-1 14 TRBD1 TRBV5-6 few
TGTGCCAGCAGGCGACTAGCGGGGGACGCCTACGAGCAGTACTTC CASRRLAGDAYEQYF TRBJ2-7 15 TRBD2 TRBV28 many
TGTGCCAGCAGCGTCTTTGGGGGCACTAATGAAAAACTGTTTTTT CASSVFGGTNEKLFF TRBJ1-4 15 NA TRBV5-8 many
TGTGCCAGCAAGCCGGGACTAGCAGGCGGGGAGCTGTTTTTT CASKPGLAGGELFF TRBJ2-2 14 TRBD2 TRBV2 many
TGTGCCAGCAGCCCCCCGGACAGGGGGCCGTGGACTGAAGCTTTCTTT CASSPPDRGPWTEAFF TRBJ1-1 16 TRBD1 TRBV3-1 many
TGTGCCAGCAGTCCTAGCGGGATTGGAAACATTCAGTACTTC CASSPSGIGNIQYF TRBJ2-4 14 TRBD2 TRBV2 many
TGTGCCAGCAGCCTTGGTATGGACTCGAAGAACACTGAAGCTTTCTTT CASSLGMDSKNTEAFF TRBJ1-1 16 NA TRBV5-4 many
TGTGCCAGCAAAAGGGACAGCTCCTACGAGCAGTACTTC CASKRDSSYEQYF TRBJ2-7 13 TRBD1 TRBV28 NA
TGTGCCAGCAGTTCGACAGTCAGGGGGGCCAAAAACATTCAGTACTTC CASSSTVRGAKNIQYF TRBJ2-4 16 TRBD1 TRBV28 many
TGTGCCTGGAGTGTAAGGGCAGGACCCACCCGTGGTGAGCAGTTCTTC CAWSVRAGPTRGEQFF TRBJ2-1 16 NA TRBV30 NA
TGTGCCAGCAGCCCATTGTTAGCGGGAGATGTCACAGATACGCAGTATTTT CASSPLLAGDVTDTQYF TRBJ2-3 17 TRBD2 TRBV11-2 NA
TGTGCCAGCAGTTTGTTGGGACAGATGGGAGAGACCCAGTACTTC CASSLLGQMGETQYF TRBJ2-5 15 TRBD1 TRBV28 few
TGTGCCAGCAGCCAAGACCCACCCCGGCAGTACTTC CASSQDPPRQYF TRBJ2-7 12 NA TRBV3-1 many
TGTGCCAGCAGTTTCCGCGGGGGGTATGGCTACACCTTC CASSFRGGYGYTF TRBJ1-2 13 NA TRBV28 many
TGTGCCAGCAGCTCTCCCCCTGGACTAGCGGGAGGGCCTAGCTCCTACAATGAGCAGTTCTTC CASSSPPGLAGGPSSYNEQFF TRBJ2-1 21 TRBD2 TRBV11-3 many
TGTGCCAGCAGTCCACATTACAGGGGGCGAAGGTGGGACACTGAAGCTTTCTTT CASSPHYRGRRWDTEAFF TRBJ1-1 18 TRBD1 TRBV6-1 many
TGTGCCAGCAGCTTCCGTGAGATTACGCAGTATTTT CASSFREITQYF TRBJ2-3 12 NA TRBV7-9 many
TGCAGCGTTGTTCGCAGGGGAGAGACCCAGTACTTC CSVVRRGETQYF TRBJ2-5 12 NA TRBV29-1 many
TGTGCCAGCAGCGGACTAGTCTACAATGAGCAGCTCTTC CASSGLVYNEQLF TRBJ2-1 13 TRBD2 TRBV7-9 few
TGTGCCAGCAGCTTAGGACAAGTGTGGGCTCTGAACACTGAAGCTTTCTTT CASSLGQVWALNTEAFF TRBJ1-1 17 NA TRBV7-2 many
TGTGCCAGCAATAACGAACAGGGGGTGAGCTCCTACGAGCAGTACTTC CASNNEQGVSSYEQYF TRBJ2-7 16 TRBD1 TRBV6-1 many
TGTGCCAGCAGTCCCCGTCGGCAAGTAGAGACCCAGTACTTC CASSPRRQVETQYF TRBJ2-5 14 NA TRBV12-3/TRBV12-4 many
TGCAGTGCTAGAGGGAAGGGGGTAGGGGAGCAGTACTTC CSARGKGVGEQYF TRBJ2-7 13 NA TRBV20-1 few
TGTGCCACCAGCAGAGAGGGACAGGGCTTCGATGAGCAGTTCTTC CATSREGQGFDEQFF TRBJ2-1 15 TRBD1 TRBV15 many
TGCGCCAGCAGTTACGGGACAGGGTTCGGCGAGCAGTACTTC CASSYGTGFGEQYF TRBJ2-7 14 TRBD1 TRBV10-1 many
TGTGCCAGCAGTTCTTTACAGGGGGTGGGTGAGCAGTACTTC CASSSLQGVGEQYF TRBJ2-7 14 TRBD1 TRBV7-9 many
TGTGCCAGCAGCCCAGACAGGGTCCCCGGGGCCAACGTCCTGACTTTC CASSPDRVPGANVLTF TRBJ2-6 16 TRBD1 TRBV7-9 once
TGTGCCAGCTCACCACCGTCAGTGGGGACCCAGTACTTC CASSPPSVGTQYF TRBJ2-5 13 NA TRBV13 few
TGTGCCAGCAGCTTCCTGGGGACTAGTGGGGATGAGCAGTTCTTC CASSFLGTSGDEQFF TRBJ2-1 15 TRBD2 TRBV7-9 NA
TGCAGTGCTGCAAGGGTTCAGAATTACAATGAGCAGTTCTTC CSAARVQNYNEQFF TRBJ2-1 14 NA TRBV20-1 many
TGCAGTGCTAGTCAGGGCACTAATGAAAAACTGTTTTTT CSASQGTNEKLFF TRBJ1-4 13 NA TRBV20-1 many